Listed here are 10 T cell receptor beta chains from one sample, sequenced in a study of T cell responses to AZD1222 COVID-19 vaccine. Data came from immunoSEQ multiplex PCR; TCRdb stores just in-frame clones and leaves some out. Here the sample spans over 100,000 clones, about 88% being singletons. The source material was peripheral blood, sampled on day 0 of AZD1222 vaccination. These receptors were obtained from an adult in good health.

In its sample, this clone was seen once. The chain links TRBV15 to TRBJ1-5, with 7 bases matching TRBD1. Trimming took 1 base from V and 4 from J; bases not matched to a gene: 4. CDR3 size: 15 residues. Germline assignment: CDR1 LNHNV and CDR2 YYDKDF (reference sequence). DNA for the CDR3: TGTGCCACCAGCAGAGGTACAGGGGCAAATCAGCCCCAGCATTTT. Its protein is CATSRGTGANQPQHF.

The J gene is TRBJ2-3, the V gene TRBV6-2 or TRBV6-3, with TRBD2 matching over 10 bases. The CDR3 extends over 17 amino acids. CDR1 and CDR2 (germline): MNHEY, SVGEGT. J was trimmed by 4 bases and V by 1 base; bases with no gene match: 8. The CDR3 DNA is TGTGCCAGCAGTTACTTCAGGGGAGCGGGGGGGCCAGATACGCAGTATTTT. It yields the protein CASSYFRGAGGPDTQYF.

The CDR3: CASSFGGALLGYTF. DNA of the CDR3: TGTGCCAGCAGTTTTGGGGGGGCGCTGCTTGGCTACACCTTC. The V and J genes are TRBV28 and TRBJ1-2, with D tentatively TRBD1 (6 bases). Trimming stripped 3 bases from V and 7 bases from J, with 15 bases between. The germline CDR1 and CDR2 sequences are MDHEN and SYDVKM. CDR3 length equals 14 residues.

This chain joins TRBV9 and TRBJ1-2; 7 bases agree with TRBD1. Germline V gene data show CDR1 as SGDLS and CDR2 as YYNGEE. J lost 0 bases, V lost 3 bases, and 5 bases had no gene match. The CDR3 runs 15 residues. The CDR3 here is CASSADRVANYGYTF. DNA for the CDR3: TGTGCCAGCAGCGCTGACAGGGTAGCTAACTATGGCTACACCTTC.

The gene calls are TRBV19 and TRBJ1-5, with a possible D match to TRBD1 (5 bases). CDR3 length: 14 amino acids. CDR1 and CDR2 (germline): LNHDA, SQIVND (reference sequence). V gave up 4 bases and J gave up 4 bases, with 11 bases separating them. CDR3 bases: TGTGCCAGTAGTAGGGACTCACGAAATCAGCCCCAGCATTTT. It specifies CASSRDSRNQPQHF.

V gene TRBV19 combines with J gene TRBJ2-2; D remains ambiguous. Germline loops: CDR1 LNHDA, CDR2 SQIVND (reference sequence). Trimming removed 3 bases from V and 4 bases from J, with 9 bases in between. This CDR3 contains 14 residues. CDR3 sequence reads: CASSMRTVTGELFF. CDR3 bases: TGTGCCAGTAGTATGAGAACTGTCACCGGGGAGCTGTTTTTT. Using reference TRBV19 and TRBJ2-2 for the parts outside the CDR3, the full variable domain is DGGITQSPKYLFRKEGQNVTLSCEQNLNHDAMYWYRQDPGQGLRLIYYSQIVNDFQKGDIAEGYSVSREKKESFPLTVTSAQKNPTAFYLCASSMRTVTGELFFGEGSRLTVL.

The chain uses TRBV7-9 and TRBJ2-3; D call uncertain. CDR1 SEHNR and CDR2 FQNEAQ come from the germline V gene (reference sequence). The CDR3 totals 14 residues. V lost 4 bases and J 1 base, leaving 9 bases between the germline ends. This CDR3 is CASSSIGGTDTQYF. As DNA, the CDR3 is TGTGCCAGCAGCTCCATTGGAGGCACAGATACGCAGTATTTT.

This chain joins TRBV6-5 and TRBJ2-1, with TRBD2 identical over 7 bases. V lost 2 bases to trimming and J lost 2 bases; unmatched junction nucleotides: 6. Germline V gene data show CDR1 as MNHEY and CDR2 as SVGAGI. This CDR3 spans 16 amino acids. For the CDR3, the DNA is TGTGCCAGCAGTTACCAGGAGCGGGAACCCTACAATGAGCAGTTCTTC. Its translation: CASSYQEREPYNEQFF.

J is TRBJ2-6 and V is TRBV9; unclear D gene. CDR3 length equals 15 residues. Germline V gene data show CDR1 as SGDLS and CDR2 as YYNGEE. V lost 0 bases and J 0 bases, leaving 4 bases between the germline ends. CDR3 region: CASSVGHSGANVLTF. Written as DNA, the CDR3 is TGTGCCAGCAGCGTAGGGCACTCTGGGGCCAACGTCCTGACTTTC.

Written as DNA, the CDR3 is TGCGCCAGCAGCTTGGGGGGCCCTAGCTATGGCTACACCTTC. It is translated as CASSLGGPSYGYTF. The rearrangement joins TRBV5-1 to TRBJ1-2; D possibly corresponds to TRBD1 (5 bases). CDR1 is SGHRS and CDR2 is YFSETQ in the germline V gene. There are 14 residues in the CDR3. V was shortened by 0 bases and J by 4 bases, with 10 bases between the two germline ends.